This record looks at one T cell receptor beta chain sequence and its context. The germline V and J ends were trimmed by 6 bases and 1 base, with 11 bases remaining between them. CDR1 is ENHRY, CDR2 SYGVKD, per germline. The CDR3 runs to 14 residues. This entry belongs to a study of CD8 T cells in Susac syndrome. Random hexamers were used to reverse transcribe about 0.45 to 1 ug of RNA. TCRdb used MiXCR to reprocess the immunoSEQ multiplex PCR reads, holding one entry per CDR3 protein. In the table there are about 210,000 distinct CDR3 sequences, 90% to 95% of which are singletons. This TCR derives from a human donor in good health. This rearrangement joins TRBV10-3 to TRBJ2-3; D call uncertain. Sequencing was done on a sample of CD4+ T cells from PBMCs. The CDR3 loop reads CAIRPSDGTDTQYF. CDR3 bases: TGTGCCATCAGGCCCTCGGACGGCACAGATACGCAGTATTTT.